In this sample, the clone carrying this T cell receptor beta chain turned up once. No antigen is known for it. These data originate in a study of cytomegalovirus exposure and HLA in healthy donors. General observations from the study: 150 to 200 TCR beta chains were listed as cytomegalovirus-associated.

Sequencing was performed with immunoSEQ multiplex PCR; in TCRdb, only in-frame clones are kept and a portion is missing. Among roughly 150,000 clones, approximately 82% were seen once, and the ten largest hold 30%. V shed 8 bases, J shed 5 bases, and the junction held 4 bases outside the gene matches. Germline V CDR1 and CDR2: MNHEY, SVGAGI. This CDR3 spans 13 amino acids. The donors were members of the approximately 110-subject validation cohort (separate from the 666-subject first cohort). The chain is built from TRBV6-5 and TRBJ1-1, with 11 bases fitting TRBD1. The clonotype was recovered from a man aged 25 to 40 in good health and CMV-seropositive. Sequencing was done on a sample of PBMCs. The CDR3 sequence: CASSRDRGTEAFF. Written as DNA, the CDR3 is TGTGCCAGCTCCCGGGACAGGGGGACTGAAGCTTTCTTT.